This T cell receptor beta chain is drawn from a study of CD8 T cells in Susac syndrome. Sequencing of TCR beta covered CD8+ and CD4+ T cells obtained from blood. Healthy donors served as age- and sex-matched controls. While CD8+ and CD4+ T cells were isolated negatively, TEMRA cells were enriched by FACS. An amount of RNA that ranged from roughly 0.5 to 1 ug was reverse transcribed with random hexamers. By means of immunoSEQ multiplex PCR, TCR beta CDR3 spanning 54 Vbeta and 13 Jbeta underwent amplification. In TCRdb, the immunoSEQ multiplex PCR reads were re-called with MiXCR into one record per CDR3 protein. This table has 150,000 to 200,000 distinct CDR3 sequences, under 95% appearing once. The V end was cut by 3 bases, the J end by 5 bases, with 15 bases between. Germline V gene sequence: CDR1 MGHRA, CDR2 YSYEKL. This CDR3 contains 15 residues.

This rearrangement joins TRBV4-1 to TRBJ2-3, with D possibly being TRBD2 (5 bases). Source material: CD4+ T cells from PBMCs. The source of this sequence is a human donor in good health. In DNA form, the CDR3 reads TGCGCCAGCAGCCAGATCGGGATGTTGCGAGATACGCAGTATTTT. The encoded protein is CASSQIGMLRDTQYF.